This T cell receptor (beta chain) is from a study of CD4 T cells in relation to SARS-CoV-2 and coronaviruses. Study-wide context: Controls used an HIV-1 Nef peptide pool or no peptide. The HLA restriction of the shared crossreactive spike epitopes was mapped. Overall study findings and caveats: The cross-reactivity analysis covered only spike protein, not other viral proteins. Each donor contributed either pre-pandemic or post-infection samples, not both.

A note on this clone: Antigen specificity is unknown.

Method: immunoSEQ multiplex PCR; TCRdb's copy keeps in-frame clones and lacks some. The sample has roughly 17,000 clones, roughly 77% seen once. Before the COVID-19 pandemic, during about 2011-2019, CD4+ T cells were taken from unexposed donors. CD4+ T cells were isolated from the cells after 10 days of culture. V lost 2 bases, J lost 7 bases, and 15 bases lay in between. This CDR3 is 16 amino acids long. Germline CDR1 SGHAT, CDR2 FQNNGV. What was sequenced was CD4+ T cells from PBMCs, cultured in vitro. The chain combines TRBV11-2 with TRBJ1-6; unclear D gene. This TCR was recovered from a human donor in good health. The chain's CDR3 is CASSLTPAGDNSPLHF. The CDR3 coding sequence is TGTGCCAGCAGCTTAACGCCTGCGGGAGACAATTCACCCCTCCACTTT.